This T cell receptor (beta chain) derives from a study of CD4 T cells in relation to SARS-CoV-2 and coronaviruses. On the study more broadly: TCR beta CDR3s were sequenced after roughly 10-day antigen culture of PBMCs. No peptide or an HIV-1 Nef peptide pool served as negative control. Study-level findings and limits: Monoreactive clones expanded significantly more to SARS-CoV-2 than crossreactive clones did. This crossreactivity analysis covered spike protein alone, no other viral proteins.

The unexposed donors gave CD4+ T cells in about 2011-2019, prior to COVID-19. Isolation of CD4+ T cells took place after roughly nine days in culture. TCRdb keeps only in-frame clones here, not all; method: immunoSEQ multiplex PCR. The sample lists about 26,000 clones; 60% to 80% were seen once. The CDR3 totals 15 residues. CDR1 and CDR2 (germline): GTSNPN, SVGIG (reference sequence). With 1 base clipped from V and 5 bases from J, the junction kept 11 bases outside the gene matches. As regards this clone: Its antigen is unidentified.

The sequence was obtained from a human donor in good health. Sequenced sample: CD4+ T cells from PBMCs, cultured in vitro. The chain has TRBV30 and TRBJ2-7, with 7 bases identical to TRBD1. The DNA for the CDR3 is TGTGCCTGGAGTGCCCGGACCAGGGGGATAAACGAGCAGTACTTC. This translates into CAWSARTRGINEQYF.